The present T cell receptor (beta chain) was sequenced within a study of cytomegalovirus exposure and HLA in healthy donors. Study context: As released early, the data held about 85 million unique TCRs from HLA-typed donors.

The PCR ran on 60 Vbeta and 13 Jbeta primers. Assay: immunoSEQ multiplex PCR; the TCRdb copy retains only in-frame clones and omits some. The data hold roughly 200,000 clones, with more than 65% observed a single time. A word on this clone: Antigen: not known. Other DNA variants within this sample encode the same CDR3.

Study-wide results and limits: TRBV6-2, TRBV6-3 and some other V segments were unresolvable in 87-base-pair reads.

The V segment lost 0 bases and the J segment 3 bases; nucleotides outside the gene matches: 4. This CDR3 spans 16 amino acids. Germline V lookup: CDR1 KGHSH, CDR2 LQKENI. The gene calls are TRBV18 and TRBJ2-7, with TRBD2 matching over 11 bases. The receptor was derived from a man aged 18 to 29 in good health and CMV-seronegative. The sequencing input was PBMCs. CDR3 sequence reads: CASSPPGLAGSYEQYF. DNA for the CDR3: TGTGCCAGCTCACCACCCGGACTAGCGGGTAGCTACGAGCAGTACTTC.